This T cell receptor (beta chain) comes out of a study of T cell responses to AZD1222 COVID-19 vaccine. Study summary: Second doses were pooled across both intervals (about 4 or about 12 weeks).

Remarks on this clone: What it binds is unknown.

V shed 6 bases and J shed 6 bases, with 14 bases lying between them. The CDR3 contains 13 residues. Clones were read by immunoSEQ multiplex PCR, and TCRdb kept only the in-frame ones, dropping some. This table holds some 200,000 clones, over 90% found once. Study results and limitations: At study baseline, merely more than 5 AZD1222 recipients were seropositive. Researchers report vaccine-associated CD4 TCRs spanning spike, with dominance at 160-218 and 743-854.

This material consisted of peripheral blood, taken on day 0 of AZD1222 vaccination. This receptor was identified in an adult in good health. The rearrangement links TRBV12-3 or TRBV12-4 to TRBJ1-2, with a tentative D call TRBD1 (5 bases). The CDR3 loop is CASSFNQGHGYTF. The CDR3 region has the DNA TGTGCCAGCAGCTTTAACCAGGGACATGGCTACACCTTC.